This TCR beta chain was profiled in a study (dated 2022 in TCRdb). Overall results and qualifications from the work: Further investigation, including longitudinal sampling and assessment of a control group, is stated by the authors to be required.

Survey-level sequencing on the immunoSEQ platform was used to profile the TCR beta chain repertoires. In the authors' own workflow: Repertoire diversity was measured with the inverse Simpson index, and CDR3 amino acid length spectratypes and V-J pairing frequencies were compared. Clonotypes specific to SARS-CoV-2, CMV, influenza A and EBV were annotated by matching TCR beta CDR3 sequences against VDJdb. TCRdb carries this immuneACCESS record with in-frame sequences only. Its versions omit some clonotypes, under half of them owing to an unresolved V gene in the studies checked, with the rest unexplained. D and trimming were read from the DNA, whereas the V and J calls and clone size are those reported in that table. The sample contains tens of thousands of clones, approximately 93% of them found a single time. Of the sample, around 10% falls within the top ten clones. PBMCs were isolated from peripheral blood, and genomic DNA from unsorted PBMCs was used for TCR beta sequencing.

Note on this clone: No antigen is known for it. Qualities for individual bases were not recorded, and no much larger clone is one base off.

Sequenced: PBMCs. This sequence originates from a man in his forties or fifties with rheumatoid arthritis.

In nucleotide form, the sequence is TGTGCCAGCAGAACAGCCTCCCAAGAGACCCAGTACTTC. This is translated as CASRTASQETQYF. The rearrangement combines TRBV6-5 with TRBJ2-5; the D gene cannot be named for sure. The CDR3 covers 13 residues, taking in both the cysteine and the phenylalanine. The DNA shown is the 39-base CDR3, in frame from base 1. V lost 6 bases and J lost 1 base; the stretch between them is 9 bases long. Sequences MNHEY (CDR1) and SVGAGI (CDR2) are obtained from the germline V gene.